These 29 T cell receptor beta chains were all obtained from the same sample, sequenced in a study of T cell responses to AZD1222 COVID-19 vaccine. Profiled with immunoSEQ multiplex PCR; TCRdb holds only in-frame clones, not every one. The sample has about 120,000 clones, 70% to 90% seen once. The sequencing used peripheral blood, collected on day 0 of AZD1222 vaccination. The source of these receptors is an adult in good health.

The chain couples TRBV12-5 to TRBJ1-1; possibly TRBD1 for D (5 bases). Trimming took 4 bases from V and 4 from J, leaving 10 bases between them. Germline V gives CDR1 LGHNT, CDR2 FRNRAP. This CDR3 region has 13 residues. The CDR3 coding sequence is TGTGCTAGTGGTTCCCAGGGTAGCACTGAAGCTTTCTTT. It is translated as CASGSQGSTEAFF.

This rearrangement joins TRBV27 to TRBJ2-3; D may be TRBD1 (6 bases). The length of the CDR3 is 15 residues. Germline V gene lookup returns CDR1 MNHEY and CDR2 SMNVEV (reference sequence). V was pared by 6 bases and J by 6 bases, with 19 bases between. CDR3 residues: CASRPTGMGADTQYF. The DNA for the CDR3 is TGTGCCAGCAGGCCAACAGGGATGGGCGCCGATACGCAGTATTTT.

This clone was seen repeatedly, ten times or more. CDR3 nucleotide sequence: TGTGCCAGCAGTTACTCGACCCAGGGGAATTCACCCCTCCACTTT. Translated, it gives CASSYSTQGNSPLHF. This chain links TRBV6-5 with TRBJ1-6, with D maybe TRBD1 (6 bases). The CDR3 is 15 residues long. Germline V CDR1 and CDR2: MNHEY, SVGAGI. Trimming stripped 0 bases from V and 7 bases from J, with 10 bases between.

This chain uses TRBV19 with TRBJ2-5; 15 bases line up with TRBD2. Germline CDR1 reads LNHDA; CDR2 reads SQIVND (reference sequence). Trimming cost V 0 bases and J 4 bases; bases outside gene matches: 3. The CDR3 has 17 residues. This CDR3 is CASSIDLGLAGGETQYF. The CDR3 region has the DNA TGTGCCAGTAGTATAGATCTGGGACTAGCGGGAGGAGAGACCCAGTACTTC.

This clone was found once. The DNA for the CDR3 is TGTGCCAGTAGTATAGGTAACAGGGGGAACAATCAGCCCCAGCATTTT. It codes for CASSIGNRGNNQPQHF. The chain couples TRBV19 to TRBJ1-5; 8 bases are shared with TRBD1. Per germline, CDR1 LNHDA and CDR2 SQIVND (reference sequence). J gave up 3 bases and V 1 base, and 5 bases lay outside the gene matches. The CDR3 has 16 amino acids.

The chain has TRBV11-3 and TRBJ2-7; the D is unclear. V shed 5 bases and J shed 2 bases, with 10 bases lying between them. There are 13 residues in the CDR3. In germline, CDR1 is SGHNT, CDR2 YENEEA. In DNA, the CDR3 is TGTGCCAGCAGCGACCCGTCTGCCTACGAGCAGTACTTC. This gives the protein CASSDPSAYEQYF.

The chain's CDR3 is CASSPLGNNEKLFF. As DNA, the CDR3 is TGTGCCAGCTCACCACTGGGAAATAATGAAAAACTGTTTTTT. The chain uses TRBV18 and TRBJ1-4; D ambiguous. Trimming took off 1 base at V and 4 bases at J, with 7 bases between the two ends. The CDR3 sequence is 14 residues long. The germline CDR1 and CDR2 sequences are KGHSH and LQKENI.

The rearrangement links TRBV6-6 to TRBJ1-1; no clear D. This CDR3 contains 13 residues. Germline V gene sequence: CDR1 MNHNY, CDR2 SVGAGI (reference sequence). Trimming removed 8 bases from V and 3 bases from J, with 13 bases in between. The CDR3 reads CASVGTGDTEAFF. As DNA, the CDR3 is TGTGCCAGCGTTGGAACCGGGGACACTGAAGCTTTCTTT.

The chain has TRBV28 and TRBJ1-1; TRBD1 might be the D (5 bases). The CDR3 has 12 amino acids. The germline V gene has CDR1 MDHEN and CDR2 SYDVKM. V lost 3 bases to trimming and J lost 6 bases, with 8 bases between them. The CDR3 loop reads CASSLGGSEAFF. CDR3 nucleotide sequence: TGTGCCAGCAGTTTGGGGGGGTCTGAAGCTTTCTTT.

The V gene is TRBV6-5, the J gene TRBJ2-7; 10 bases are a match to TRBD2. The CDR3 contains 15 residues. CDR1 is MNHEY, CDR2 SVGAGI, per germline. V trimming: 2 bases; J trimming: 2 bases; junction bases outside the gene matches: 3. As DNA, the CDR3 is TGTGCCAGCAGTTACCGGCTAGCGGGAGCCTACGAGCAGTACTTC. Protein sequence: CASSYRLAGAYEQYF.

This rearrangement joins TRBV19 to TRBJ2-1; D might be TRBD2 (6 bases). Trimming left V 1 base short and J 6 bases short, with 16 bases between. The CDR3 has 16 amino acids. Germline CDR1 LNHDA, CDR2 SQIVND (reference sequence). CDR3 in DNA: TGTGCCAGTAGTATAGCGTTGGGCGGGGATCTCAATGAGCAGTTCTTC. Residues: CASSIALGGDLNEQFF.

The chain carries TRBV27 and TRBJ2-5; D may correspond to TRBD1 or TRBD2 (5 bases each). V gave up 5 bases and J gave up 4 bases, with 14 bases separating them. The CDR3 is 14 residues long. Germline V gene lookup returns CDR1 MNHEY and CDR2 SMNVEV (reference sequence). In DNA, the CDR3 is TGTGCCAGCAGTCCGGGGACCTTCGCAGAGACCCAGTACTTC. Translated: CASSPGTFAETQYF.

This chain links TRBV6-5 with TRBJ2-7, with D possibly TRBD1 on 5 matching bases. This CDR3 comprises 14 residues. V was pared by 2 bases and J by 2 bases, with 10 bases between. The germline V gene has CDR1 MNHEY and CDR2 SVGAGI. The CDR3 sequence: CASSYTGATYEQYF. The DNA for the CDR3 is TGTGCCAGCAGTTACACTGGGGCTACCTACGAGCAGTACTTC.

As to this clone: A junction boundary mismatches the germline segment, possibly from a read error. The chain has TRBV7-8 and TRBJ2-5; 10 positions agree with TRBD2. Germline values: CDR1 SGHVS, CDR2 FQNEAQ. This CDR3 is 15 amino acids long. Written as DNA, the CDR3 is TGTGCCAGCAGCCTAGCCGAGCGGGAGGGAGAGACCCAGTACTTC. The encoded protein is CASSLAEREGETQYF.

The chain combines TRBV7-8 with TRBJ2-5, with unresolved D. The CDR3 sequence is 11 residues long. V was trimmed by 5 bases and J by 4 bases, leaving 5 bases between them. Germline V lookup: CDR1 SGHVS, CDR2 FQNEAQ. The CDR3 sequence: CASSLVETQYF. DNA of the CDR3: TGTGCCAGCAGCCTCGTAGAGACCCAGTACTTC. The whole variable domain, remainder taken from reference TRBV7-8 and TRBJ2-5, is GAGVSQSPRYKVAKRGQDVALRCDPISGHVSLFWYQQALGQGPEFLTYFQNEAQLDKSGLPSDRFFAERPEGSVSTLKIQRTQQEDSAVYLCASSLVETQYFGPGTRLLVL.

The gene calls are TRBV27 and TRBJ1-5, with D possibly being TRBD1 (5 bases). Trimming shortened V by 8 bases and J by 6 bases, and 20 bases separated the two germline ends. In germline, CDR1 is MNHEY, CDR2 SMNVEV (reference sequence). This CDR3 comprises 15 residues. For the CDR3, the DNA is TGTGCCAGCTCCCGAGCGGGGGGGTCTATTCAGCCCCAGCATTTT. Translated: CASSRAGGSIQPQHF.

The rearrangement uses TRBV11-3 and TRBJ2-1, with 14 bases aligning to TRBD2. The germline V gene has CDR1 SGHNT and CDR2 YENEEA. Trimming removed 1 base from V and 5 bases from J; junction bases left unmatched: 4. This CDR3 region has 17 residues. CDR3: CASSLAGTSGRNNEQFF. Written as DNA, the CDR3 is TGTGCCAGCAGCTTAGCCGGGACTAGCGGGAGAAACAATGAGCAGTTCTTC.

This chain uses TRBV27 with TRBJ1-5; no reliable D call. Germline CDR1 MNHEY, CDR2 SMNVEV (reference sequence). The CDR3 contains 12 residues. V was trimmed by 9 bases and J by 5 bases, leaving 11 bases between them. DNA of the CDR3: TGTGCCAGTGGCTCGGGTTATCAGCCCCAGCATTTT. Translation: CASGSGYQPQHF.

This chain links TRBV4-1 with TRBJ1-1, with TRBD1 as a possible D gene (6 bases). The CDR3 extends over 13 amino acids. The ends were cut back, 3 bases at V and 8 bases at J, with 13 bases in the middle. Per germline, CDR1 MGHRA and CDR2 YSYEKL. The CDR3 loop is CASSHGGGREAFF. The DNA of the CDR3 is TGCGCCAGCAGCCACGGTGGGGGGCGAGAAGCTTTCTTT.

This CDR3 reads CASSYSGTGGEQYF. CDR3 DNA sequence: TGTGCCAGCAGTTACTCGGGGACAGGGGGCGAGCAGTACTTC. The rearrangement uses TRBV6-5 and TRBJ2-7; TRBD1 aligns across 11 bases. After removal of 0 bases from V and 6 bases from J, the junction contained 1 base not matched to a gene. The CDR3 loop spans 14 amino acids. Germline CDR1 MNHEY, CDR2 SVGAGI.

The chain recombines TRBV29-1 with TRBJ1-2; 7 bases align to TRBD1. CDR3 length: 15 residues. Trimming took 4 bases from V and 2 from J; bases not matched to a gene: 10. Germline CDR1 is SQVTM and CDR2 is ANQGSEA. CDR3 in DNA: TGCAGCGTTGCGGGACAGATTAAGGAAAACTATGGCTACACCTTC. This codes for CSVAGQIKENYGYTF.

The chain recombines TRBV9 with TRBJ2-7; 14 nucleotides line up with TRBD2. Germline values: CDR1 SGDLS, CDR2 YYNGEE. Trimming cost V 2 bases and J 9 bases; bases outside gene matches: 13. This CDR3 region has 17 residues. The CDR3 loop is CASSVSPGTSGSYAQYF. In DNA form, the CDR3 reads TGTGCCAGCAGCGTTTCCCCGGGGACTAGCGGGAGTTATGCGCAGTACTTC.

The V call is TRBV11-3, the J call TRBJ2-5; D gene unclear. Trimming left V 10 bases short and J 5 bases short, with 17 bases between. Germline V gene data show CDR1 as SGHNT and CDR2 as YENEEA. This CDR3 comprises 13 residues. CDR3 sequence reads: CANSYYGDETQYF. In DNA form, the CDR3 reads TGTGCCAACAGTTACTACGGAGATGAGACCCAGTACTTC.

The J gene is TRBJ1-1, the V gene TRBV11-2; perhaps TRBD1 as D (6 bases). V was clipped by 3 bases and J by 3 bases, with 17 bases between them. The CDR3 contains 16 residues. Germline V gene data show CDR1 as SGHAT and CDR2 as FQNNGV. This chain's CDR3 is CASSFRGHRADTEAFF. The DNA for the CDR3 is TGTGCCAGCAGCTTCCGGGGGCACAGGGCGGACACTGAAGCTTTCTTT.

In nucleotides, the CDR3 is TGCGCCAGCAGAGGCGTCGGGTCCTACGAGCAGTACTTC. Protein product: CASRGVGSYEQYF. The rearrangement joins TRBV5-1 to TRBJ2-7; D gene unclear. The CDR3 sequence is 13 residues long. The germline V gene has CDR1 SGHRS and CDR2 YFSETQ. V dropped 5 bases and J dropped 1 base, with 10 bases sitting between them.

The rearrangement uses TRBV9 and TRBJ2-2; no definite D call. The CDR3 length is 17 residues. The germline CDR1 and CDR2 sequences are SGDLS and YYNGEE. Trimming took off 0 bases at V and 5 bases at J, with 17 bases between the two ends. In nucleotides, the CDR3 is TGTGCCAGCAGCGTAGTCCGTACTTTACGTGGGACCGGGGAGCTGTTTTTT. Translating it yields CASSVVRTLRGTGELFF.

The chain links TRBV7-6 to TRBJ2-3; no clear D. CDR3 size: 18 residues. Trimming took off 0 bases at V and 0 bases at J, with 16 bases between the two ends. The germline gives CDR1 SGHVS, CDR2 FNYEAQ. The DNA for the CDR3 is TGTGCCAGCAGCTTAGCGCGGACGGGTTTCACTAGCACAGATACGCAGTATTTT. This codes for CASSLARTGFTSTDTQYF.

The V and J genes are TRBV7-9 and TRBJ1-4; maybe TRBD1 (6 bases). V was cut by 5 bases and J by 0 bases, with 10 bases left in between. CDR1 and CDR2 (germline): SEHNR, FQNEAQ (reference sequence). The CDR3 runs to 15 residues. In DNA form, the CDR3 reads TGTGCCAGCAGCCTTCGGACAGCAACTAATGAAAAACTGTTTTTT. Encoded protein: CASSLRTATNEKLFF.

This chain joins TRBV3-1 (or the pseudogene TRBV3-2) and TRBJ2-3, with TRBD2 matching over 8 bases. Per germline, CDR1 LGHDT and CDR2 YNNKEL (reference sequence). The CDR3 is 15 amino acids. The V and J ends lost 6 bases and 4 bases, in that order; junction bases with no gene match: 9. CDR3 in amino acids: CASSPRSGSPDTQYF. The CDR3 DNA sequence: TGTGCCAGCAGTCCACGAAGCGGGAGCCCAGATACGCAGTATTTT.